This T cell receptor (beta chain) was sequenced during a study of technical replicates of blood from several donors. This clone was detected only once. J gave up 7 bases and V 4 bases, and 8 bases lay outside the gene matches. This CDR3 comprises 13 residues. Germline assignment: CDR1 SGHRS and CDR2 YFSETQ. The table came from immunoSEQ multiplex PCR; TCRdb's copy has only in-frame clones and leaves some out. Here the sample spans tens of thousands of clones, 95% being singletons. What was sequenced was T cells isolated from PBMCs. This rearrangement joins TRBV5-1 to TRBJ2-7; 7 nucleotides line up with TRBD1. The TCR originated in a human donor in good health. The CDR3 nucleotides read TGCGCCAGCAGCACACTACAGGGGAATGAGCAGTACTTC. Translation: CASSTLQGNEQYF.